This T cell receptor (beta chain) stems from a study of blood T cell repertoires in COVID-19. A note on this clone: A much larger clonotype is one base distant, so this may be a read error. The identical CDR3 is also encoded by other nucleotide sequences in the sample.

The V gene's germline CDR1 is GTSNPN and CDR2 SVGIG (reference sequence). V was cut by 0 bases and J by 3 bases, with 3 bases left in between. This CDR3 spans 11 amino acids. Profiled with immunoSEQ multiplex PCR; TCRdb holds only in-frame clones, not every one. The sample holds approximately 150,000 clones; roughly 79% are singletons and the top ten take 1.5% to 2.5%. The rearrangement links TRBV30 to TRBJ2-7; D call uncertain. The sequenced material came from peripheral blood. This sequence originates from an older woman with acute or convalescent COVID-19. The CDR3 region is CAWSVLYEQYF. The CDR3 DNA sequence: TGTGCCTGGAGTGTCCTCTACGAGCAGTACTTC. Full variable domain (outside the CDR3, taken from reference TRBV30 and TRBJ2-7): SQTIHQWPATLVQPVGSPLSLECTVEGTSNPNLYWYRQAAGRGLQLLFYSVGIGQISSEVPQNLSASRPQDRQFILSSKKLLLSDSGFYLCAWSVLYEQYFGPGTRLTVT.